This T cell receptor beta chain was profiled in a study of control samples from healthy donors and cancer patients. The table came from immunoSEQ multiplex PCR; TCRdb's copy has only in-frame clones and leaves some out. The sample lists about 51,000 clones; around 80% were seen once. V lost 3 bases and J lost 6, with 11 bases in between. The CDR3 loop spans 14 amino acids. The germline V gene has CDR1 MGHRA and CDR2 YSYEKL. The sample comprised blood. The TCR originated in an older man in good health. The rearrangement links TRBV4-1 to TRBJ2-2; D is undetermined. The CDR3 DNA sequence: TGCGCCAGCAGCCAGGTCGGTGGATCCGGGGAGCTGTTTTTT. This sequence encodes CASSQVGGSGELFF.